The 20 T cell receptor beta chains in this list originate from one sample, sequenced in a study of molecular identifiers for immune sequencing clone quantification. One entry per CDR3 protein results from TCRdb running MiXCR on the PCR reads. The sample has over 550,000 distinct CDR3 sequences; over 25% are singletons. The sequenced sample was naive CD8+ T cells from blood, with Jurkat cell RNA spiked in. Subset: FACS-sorted CD8+CD4-CCR7+CD45RA+ naive T cells. Receptors were obtained from a human donor in good health. Some libraries in this study had Jurkat cell RNA spiked in.

The V and J genes are TRBV7-9 and TRBJ1-6, with D uncertain. Germline V gene data show CDR1 as SEHNR and CDR2 as FQNEAQ (reference sequence). The V and J ends lost 8 bases and 7 bases respectively, with 15 bases between them. The CDR3 is 14 amino acids. CDR3 sequence: CASGSGKSNSPLHF. For the CDR3, the DNA is TGTGCCAGCGGCTCCGGGAAATCGAATTCACCCCTCCACTTT.

The sample holds a few counts of this clonotype. V gene TRBV27 combines with J gene TRBJ1-2, with D unresolved. V lost 5 bases, J lost 4 bases, and 11 bases lay in between. This CDR3 contains 13 residues. Germline V gives CDR1 MNHEY, CDR2 SMNVEV (reference sequence). The DNA for the CDR3 is TGTGCCAGCAGTCTCTCACAGCTCTATGGCTACACCTTC. It encodes CASSLSQLYGYTF.

To note about this clonotype: One junction end disagrees with the germline gene, perhaps due to a read error. The chain has TRBV29-1 and TRBJ1-3, with a tentative D call TRBD1 (5 bases). This CDR3 region has 15 residues. Germline CDR1 is SQVTM and CDR2 is ANQGSEA. In DNA form, the CDR3 reads TGCAGCGTGACCCTCGGGACCTCCTCCCTAAACGCCATATATTTT. Its translation: CSVTLGTSSLNAIYF.

The chain employs TRBV5-4 and TRBJ2-1, with 9 bases fitting TRBD2. The CDR3 is 14 amino acids. Germline CDR1 and CDR2: SGHNT and YYREEE (reference sequence). V was clipped by 3 bases and J by 7 bases; unmatched bases: 5. The CDR3 region is CASSSGLAINEQFF. CDR3 sequence (DNA): TGTGCCAGCAGCTCCGGACTAGCGATAAATGAGCAGTTCTTC.

Of note for this clonotype: The CDR3 carries no conserved terminal phenylalanine or tryptophan, so it likely arises from a read error. This chain uses TRBV7-2 with TRBJ2-2, with 12 bases matching TRBD2. The CDR3 length is 15 residues. J lost 6 bases, V lost 5 bases, and 4 bases had no gene match. Germline CDR1 reads SGHTA; CDR2 reads FQGNSA. The CDR3 protein is CASSEPSGGAGELFL. In DNA form, the CDR3 reads TGTGCCAGCAGCGAACCTAGCGGGGGGGCCGGGGAGCTGTTTCTT.

Worth noting for this clonotype: Given a much more abundant clone one base away, this may be a read error. V and J are TRBV5-1 and TRBJ2-7; no firm D call. This CDR3 is 13 amino acids long. V was shortened by 0 bases and J by 6 bases, with 10 bases between the two germline ends. Germline V gene sequence: CDR1 SGHRS, CDR2 YFSETQ. The CDR3 sequence: CASSLVRVTEQYF. The CDR3 nucleotides are TGCGCCAGCAGCTTGGTCAGAGTTACCGAGCAGTACTTC.

The V and J genes are TRBV19 and TRBJ1-5, with a tentative D call TRBD1 (5 bases). Trimming stripped 6 bases from V and 6 bases from J, with 12 bases between. Per germline, CDR1 LNHDA and CDR2 SQIVND (reference sequence). This CDR3 spans 13 amino acids. The CDR3 sequence: CASREGWSQPQHF. CDR3 DNA sequence: TGTGCCAGTAGGGAGGGGTGGAGTCAGCCCCAGCATTTT.

The chain combines TRBV5-1 with TRBJ2-1, with 8 bases identical to TRBD1. The CDR3 is 16 residues long. The junction had 10 bases not matched to a gene; V was cut back by 4 bases and J by 4 bases. Germline assignment: CDR1 SGHRS and CDR2 YFSETQ. The CDR3 loop is CASSPQGARGYNEQFF. The CDR3 region has the DNA TGCGCCAGCAGCCCTCAGGGGGCTCGCGGTTACAATGAGCAGTTCTTC. Combining the CDR3 with reference TRBV5-1 and TRBJ2-1 gives the whole variable domain KAGVTQTPRYLIKTRGQQVTLSCSPISGHRSVSWYQQTPGQGLQFLFEYFSETQRNKGNFPGRFSGRQFSNSRSEMNVSTLELGDSALYLCASSPQGARGYNEQFFGPGTRLTVL.

Note on this clonotype: A much larger clone differs by one base, so this may be a read error. The V and J genes are TRBV6-5 and TRBJ2-7, with 13 bases identical to TRBD2. Per the germline V gene, CDR1 is MNHEY and CDR2 is SVGAGI. Unmatched junction bases numbered 5, after V lost 5 bases and J lost 4 bases. CDR3 length: 15 residues. Here the CDR3 DNA reads TGTGCCAGCAGTCACACGGGACTAGCGGGATACGAGCAGTACTTC. It specifies CASSHTGLAGYEQYF.

The table lists this clonotype with a few counts. The chain couples TRBV7-9 to TRBJ1-6; D is perhaps TRBD1 (6 bases). Trimming took 7 bases from V and 14 from J, leaving 18 bases between them. CDR1 is SEHNR, CDR2 FQNEAQ, per germline (reference sequence). The CDR3 runs to 13 residues. In DNA, the CDR3 is TGTGCCAGCACAGACCGTACAGGGTTGTCCCTCCACTTT. Translating it yields CASTDRTGLSLHF.

This rearrangement joins TRBV4-3 to TRBJ2-2; 8 nucleotides line up with TRBD2. The CDR3 has 19 amino acids. Germline V CDR1 and CDR2: LGHNA, YSLEER. With V trimmed by 0 bases and J by 0 bases, 9 bases remained unmatched. The CDR3 protein is CASSQDRNSGTTNTGELFF. The CDR3 coding sequence is TGCGCCAGCAGCCAAGATAGGAATAGCGGGACCACGAACACCGGGGAGCTGTTTTTT.

This clonotype was detected a few times. This chain uses TRBV19 with TRBJ1-1, with D perhaps TRBD1 (5 bases). Germline V CDR1 and CDR2: LNHDA, SQIVND (reference sequence). CDR3 size: 14 residues. V was cut by 6 bases and J by 6 bases, with 17 bases left in between. CDR3 residues: CASRSRDAGPEAFF. As DNA, the CDR3 is TGTGCCAGTAGAAGCCGGGACGCTGGCCCTGAAGCTTTCTTT.

As concerns this clonotype: The conserved phenylalanine or tryptophan is not found at the CDR3 terminus, so this likely reflects a read error. V and J are TRBV19 and TRBJ2-1, with 13 bases fitting TRBD2. The CDR3 totals 12 residues. V was pared by 3 bases and J by 13 bases, with 0 bases of the junction left unmatched. Germline CDR1 LNHDA, CDR2 SQIVND (reference sequence). Here the CDR3 reads CASSMGLAGQFI. The CDR3 nucleotides read TGTGCCAGTAGTATGGGACTAGCGGGACAGTTCATC.

Ten or more counts support this clonotype. The CDR3 DNA follows: TGTGCCAGCAGCCGGGACAGGGGGCCTTACACTGAAGCTTTCTTT. Translated, it gives CASSRDRGPYTEAFF. The chain is built from TRBV6-2 or TRBV6-3 and TRBJ1-1; 12 bases are shared with TRBD1. CDR3 length equals 15 residues. Germline V gives CDR1 MNHEY, CDR2 SVGEGT. With V trimmed by 6 bases and J by 3 bases, 5 bases remained unmatched.

In its sample, this clonotype was seen many times. The V call is TRBV2, the J call TRBJ1-2; D call uncertain. CDR3 length: 16 amino acids. Germline-derived CDR1 and CDR2 are SNHLY and FYNNEI. The V end lost 4 bases, the J end lost 4 bases, and 19 bases lay between the germline ends. In nucleotides, the CDR3 is TGTGCCAGCAGTGTAGAAGCCAGGAAAATTGGCTATGGCTACACCTTC. It yields the protein CASSVEARKIGYGYTF.

For this clonotype: A much larger clonotype is one base distant, so this may be a read error. The J gene is TRBJ2-5, the V gene TRBV4-1; no clear D gene. The length of the CDR3 is 16 residues. CDR1 is MGHRA and CDR2 is YSYEKL in the germline V gene. Trimming shortened V by 0 bases and J by 9 bases, and 20 bases separated the two germline ends. CDR3 protein: CASSQEGPQNQPAQYF. The CDR3 DNA follows: TGCGCCAGCAGCCAAGAAGGCCCCCAGAATCAGCCAGCCCAGTACTTC.

This clonotype was seen repeatedly, ten times or more. The J gene is TRBJ2-2, the V gene TRBV28, with 7 bases matching TRBD2. Trimming removed 5 bases from V and 5 bases from J; junction bases left unmatched: 11. CDR3 length equals 16 residues. Germline assignment: CDR1 MDHEN and CDR2 SYDVKM. The CDR3 protein is CASSLIGLGLTGELFF. CDR3 sequence (DNA): TGTGCCAGCAGTCTTATCGGACTAGGTTTGACCGGGGAGCTGTTTTTT.

This clonotype was counted at least ten times. The V and J genes are TRBV4-3 and TRBJ2-3; tentatively, D is TRBD2 (6 bases). Trimming left V 1 base short and J 2 bases short, with 22 bases between. Germline CDR1 and CDR2: LGHNA and YSLEER. CDR3 length: 19 residues. The CDR3 spells CASSQGWQFPGEYTDTQYF. The CDR3 bases are TGCGCCAGCAGCCAAGGGTGGCAGTTTCCGGGGGAGTACACAGATACGCAGTATTTT.

V is TRBV7-2 and J is TRBJ2-5; D might be TRBD1 (6 bases). The CDR3 is 16 residues long. Looked up from germline, CDR1 is SGHTA and CDR2 is FQGNSA. The ends were cut back, 5 bases at V and 0 bases at J, with 16 bases in the middle. CDR3 amino acids: CASSNQRDTYQETQYF. The CDR3 DNA follows: TGTGCCAGCAGCAACCAACGGGACACCTACCAAGAGACCCAGTACTTC. The full variable domain, in which reference TRBV7-2 and TRBJ2-5 provide the parts outside the CDR3, is GAGVSQSPSNKVTEKGKDVELRCDPISGHTALYWYRQSLGQGLEFLIYFQGNSAPDKSGLPSDRFSAERTGGSVSTLTIQRTQQEDSAVYLCASSNQRDTYQETQYFGPGTRLLVL.

This clonotype was seen more than once but under ten times. V and J are TRBV15 and TRBJ2-5; 11 bases map to TRBD2. Trimming took 4 bases from V and 1 from J; bases not matched to a gene: 2. Germline values: CDR1 LNHNV, CDR2 YYDKDF (reference sequence). The CDR3 loop spans 15 amino acids. CDR3 DNA sequence: TGTGCCACCAGCACCACTAGCGGGGGCCAAGAGACCCAGTACTTC. It translates to CATSTTSGGQETQYF.